The source of this T cell receptor (beta chain) is a study of T cells in women clearing cervical HPV infection. Broader study findings: TRBV6-7 relative abundance averaged roughly 0.099% in cases and 0.15% to 0.2% in controls.

The V gene's germline CDR1 is LNHDA and CDR2 SQIVND (reference sequence). CDR3 length equals 14 residues. The table came from immunoSEQ multiplex PCR; TCRdb's copy has only in-frame clones and leaves some out. The sample features around 30,000 clones, with about 18% in its top ten. As for this clone: What it binds is not known. The read finishes 3 residues shy of the CDR3 end, and the germline J gene is used to complete it.

Sequenced input: blood buffy coat. The receptor was derived from a woman between 18 and 70 years old with a cervical HPV16 infection that either progressed to CIN3+ or cleared (not recorded which). The chain combines TRBV19 with TRBJ2-4; D possibly corresponds to TRBD1 (6 bases). The CDR3 here is CASRPTGYAYGQYF. The part of the CDR3 DNA that was read is TGTGCCAGTAGACCTACAGGGTACGCCTATGGT.